These T cell receptor beta chains were read from a single sample in a study of cytomegalovirus exposure and HLA in healthy donors. Measured with immunoSEQ multiplex PCR; TCRdb has only the in-frame clones, and not every one. The sample contains roughly 100,000 clones, less than 95% of which appear only once. Sequenced input: PBMCs. These receptors all stem from a young woman in good health and CMV-seronegative. The conserved cysteine and the conserved F or W are not part of the CDR3 here. The order of the fields is J gene, V gene, clone size, CDR3 protein. For some rows the clone size is stated as once, few or many, or as a class when expanded; others skip it.

TRBJ1-2 | TRBV6-1 | . | ASSGLDGYT
TRBJ2-7 | TRBV5-1 | . | ASKRDVYYEQY
TRBJ2-7 | TRBV14 | . | ASSKRTGRHEQY
TRBJ1-4 | TRBV27 | . | ASRSAEGGGEKLF
TRBJ1-2 | TRBV11-2 | . | ASLSGHGGYT
TRBJ1-5 | TRBV7-9 | . | ASRLRPQH
TRBJ1-4 | TRBV7-9 | once | ASSPGLGQLEKLF
TRBJ1-1 | TRBV10-3 | . | AISELRTGQGGNTEAF
TRBJ2-1 | TRBV11-2 | . | ASSRTSGSGADEQF
TRBJ2-2 | TRBV27 | . | ASSPRQGGHGELF
TRBJ2-7 | TRBV5-1 | . | ASYPTSGTALYEQY
TRBJ2-5 | TRBV4-3 | . | ASSQGVRQAQETQY
TRBJ1-3 | TRBV18 | once | ASSPGTYSGNTIY
TRBJ2-7 | TRBV29-1 | . | SVEAAGGNEQY
TRBJ2-5 | TRBV9 | . | ASSGSLAGGPETQY
TRBJ1-2 | TRBV7-9 | . | ASSPASDFIGYT
TRBJ2-1 | TRBV5-1 | once | ASSATLGTAGGNEQF
TRBJ2-1 | TRBV7-9 | . | ASSLEGLASNEQF
TRBJ2-3 | TRBV4-2 | . | ASSSLTSGRAASTDTQY
TRBJ1-2 | TRBV30 | . | AWSGGQEYYGYT
TRBJ2-5 | TRBV7-7 | . | ASSGGLGSGETQY
TRBJ2-1 | TRBV5-6 | once | ASSLPGTFYNEQF
TRBJ2-1 | TRBV7-9 | . | ASSPSGQGFFNEQF
TRBJ2-1 | TRBV9 | . | ASSVTSGGYNEQF
TRBJ1-3 | TRBV6-5 | few | ASSPAPDSGNTIY
TRBJ2-7 | TRBV27 | . | ASSLDWTSYEQY
TRBJ2-2 | TRBV5-1 | . | ASNEGLNTGELF
TRBJ2-6 | TRBV2 | . | ASSDNPGGANVLT
TRBJ1-2 | TRBV5-1 | . | ASSQRQDNNGYT
TRBJ2-7 | TRBV18 | . | ASSPRGLAGGIYEQY
TRBJ1-1 | TRBV27 | . | ASSEGNTEAF
TRBJ2-1 | TRBV5-1 | . | ASSPRTSGRINEQF
TRBJ1-2 | TRBV9 | . | ASGTGGDGYT
TRBJ1-2 | TRBV5-6 | . | ASSLDRSGYGYT
TRBJ2-1 | TRBV10-3 | . | AIKSGGSYNEQF
TRBJ1-1 | TRBV4-3 | . | ASSQDLMNTEAF
TRBJ2-3 | TRBV2 | . | ASGTSGMTDTQY
TRBJ2-1 | TRBV7-9 | . | ASRGGAPDNEQF
TRBJ2-2 | TRBV14 | once | ASSQDRLLAGLPNTGELF
TRBJ2-1 | TRBV10-3 | . | AIRTTSSYNEQF